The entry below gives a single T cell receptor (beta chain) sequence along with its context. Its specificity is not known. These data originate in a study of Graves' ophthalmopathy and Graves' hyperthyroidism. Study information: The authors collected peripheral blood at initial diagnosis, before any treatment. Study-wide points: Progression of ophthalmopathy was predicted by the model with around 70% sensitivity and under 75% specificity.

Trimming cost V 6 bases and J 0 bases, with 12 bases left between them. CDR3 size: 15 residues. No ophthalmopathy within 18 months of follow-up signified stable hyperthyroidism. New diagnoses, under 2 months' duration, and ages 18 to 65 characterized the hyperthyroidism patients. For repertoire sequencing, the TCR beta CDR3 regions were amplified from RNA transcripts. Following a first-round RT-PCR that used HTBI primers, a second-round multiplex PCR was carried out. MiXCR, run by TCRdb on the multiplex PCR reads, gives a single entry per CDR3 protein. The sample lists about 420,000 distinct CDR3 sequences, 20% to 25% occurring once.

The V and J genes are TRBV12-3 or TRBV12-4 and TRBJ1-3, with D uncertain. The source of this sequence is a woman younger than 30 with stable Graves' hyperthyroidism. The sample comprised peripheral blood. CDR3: CASSKNGLSGNTIYF. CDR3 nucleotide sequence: TGTGCCAGCAGCAAGAACGGACTCTCTGGAAACACCATATATTTT.